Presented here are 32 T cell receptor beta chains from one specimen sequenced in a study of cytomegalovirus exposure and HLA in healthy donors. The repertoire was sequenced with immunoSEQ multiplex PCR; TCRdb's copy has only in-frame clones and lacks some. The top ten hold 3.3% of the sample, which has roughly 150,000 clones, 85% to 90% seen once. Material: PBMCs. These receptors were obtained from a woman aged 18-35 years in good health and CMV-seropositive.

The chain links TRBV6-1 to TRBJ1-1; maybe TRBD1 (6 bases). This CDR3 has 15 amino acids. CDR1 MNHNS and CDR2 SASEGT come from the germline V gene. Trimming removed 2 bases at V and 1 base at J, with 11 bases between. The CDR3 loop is CASSERGGGNTEAFF. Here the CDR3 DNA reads TGTGCCAGCAGTGAAAGGGGAGGGGGGAACACTGAAGCTTTCTTT.

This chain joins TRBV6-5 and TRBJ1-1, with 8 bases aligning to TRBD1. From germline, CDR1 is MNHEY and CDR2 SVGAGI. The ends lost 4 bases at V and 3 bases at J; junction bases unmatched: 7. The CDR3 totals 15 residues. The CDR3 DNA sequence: TGTGCCAGCAGTTGGTACAGGGGGGAGGACACTGAAGCTTTCTTT. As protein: CASSWYRGEDTEAFF.

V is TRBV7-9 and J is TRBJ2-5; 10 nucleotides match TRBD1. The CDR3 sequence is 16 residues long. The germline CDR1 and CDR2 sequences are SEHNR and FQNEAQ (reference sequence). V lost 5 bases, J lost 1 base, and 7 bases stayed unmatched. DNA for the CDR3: TGTGCCAGCAGCCCGCGGGACAGGGGCTTCCAAGAGACCCAGTACTTC. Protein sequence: CASSPRDRGFQETQYF. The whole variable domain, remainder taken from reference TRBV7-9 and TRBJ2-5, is DTGVSQNPRHKITKRGQNVTFRCDPISEHNRLYWYRQTLGQGPEFLTYFQNEAQLEKSRLLSDRFSAERPKGSFSTLEIQRTEQGDSAMYLCASSPRDRGFQETQYFGPGTRLLVL.

CDR3 nucleotides: TGTGCCTGGAGTGTGTGGGGGCATGGCTACACCTTC. Amino acids: CAWSVWGHGYTF. V and J are TRBV30 and TRBJ1-2, with D perhaps matching TRBD1 (6 bases). V lost 0 bases and J 6 bases, leaving 8 bases between the germline ends. The CDR3 totals 12 residues. The V gene's germline CDR1 is GTSNPN and CDR2 SVGIG (reference sequence).

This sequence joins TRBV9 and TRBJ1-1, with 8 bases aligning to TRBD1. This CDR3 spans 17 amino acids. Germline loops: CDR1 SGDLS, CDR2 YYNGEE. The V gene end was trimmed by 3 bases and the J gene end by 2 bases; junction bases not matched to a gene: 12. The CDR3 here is CASSDLLGQGPNTEAFF. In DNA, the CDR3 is TGTGCCAGCAGCGACCTCTTAGGACAGGGACCTAACACTGAAGCTTTCTTT. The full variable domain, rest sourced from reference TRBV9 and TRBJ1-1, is DSGVTQTPKHLITATGQRVTLRCSPRSGDLSVYWYQQSLDQGLQFLIQYYNGEERAKGNILERFSAQQFPDLHSELNLSSLELGDSALYFCASSDLLGQGPNTEAFFGQGTRLTVV.

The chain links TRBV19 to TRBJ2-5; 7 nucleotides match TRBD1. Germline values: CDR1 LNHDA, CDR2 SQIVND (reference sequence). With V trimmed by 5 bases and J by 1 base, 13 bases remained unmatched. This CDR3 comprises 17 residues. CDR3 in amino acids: CASSSRQGTGFQETQYF. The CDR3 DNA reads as TGTGCCAGTAGTTCAAGACAGGGTACAGGATTCCAAGAGACCCAGTACTTC.

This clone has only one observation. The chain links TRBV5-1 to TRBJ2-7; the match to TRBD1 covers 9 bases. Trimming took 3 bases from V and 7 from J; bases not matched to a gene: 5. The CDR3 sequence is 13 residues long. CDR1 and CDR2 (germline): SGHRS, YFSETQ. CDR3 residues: CASSSYRGREQYF. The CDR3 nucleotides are TGCGCCAGCAGCTCCTACAGGGGGCGGGAGCAGTACTTC.

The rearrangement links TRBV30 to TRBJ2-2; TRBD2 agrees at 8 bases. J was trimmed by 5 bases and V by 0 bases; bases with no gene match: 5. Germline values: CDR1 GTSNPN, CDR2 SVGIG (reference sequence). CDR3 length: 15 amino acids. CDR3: CAWSVLAGSTGELFF. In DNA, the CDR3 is TGTGCCTGGAGTGTTCTAGCGGGTTCGACCGGGGAGCTGTTTTTT.

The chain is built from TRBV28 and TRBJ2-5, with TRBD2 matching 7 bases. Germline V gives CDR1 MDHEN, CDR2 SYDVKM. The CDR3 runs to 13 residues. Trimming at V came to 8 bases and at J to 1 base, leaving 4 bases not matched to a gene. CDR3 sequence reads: CASRSSGQETQYF. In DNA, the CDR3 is TGTGCCAGCCGCTCTAGCGGCCAAGAGACCCAGTACTTC.

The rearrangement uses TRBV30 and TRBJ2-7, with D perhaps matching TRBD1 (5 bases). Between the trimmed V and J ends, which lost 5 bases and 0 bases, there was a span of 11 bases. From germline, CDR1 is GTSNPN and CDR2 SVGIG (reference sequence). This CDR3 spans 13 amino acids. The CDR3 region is CAWGAGNSYEQYF. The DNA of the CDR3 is TGTGCCTGGGGGGCAGGGAACTCCTACGAGCAGTACTTC.

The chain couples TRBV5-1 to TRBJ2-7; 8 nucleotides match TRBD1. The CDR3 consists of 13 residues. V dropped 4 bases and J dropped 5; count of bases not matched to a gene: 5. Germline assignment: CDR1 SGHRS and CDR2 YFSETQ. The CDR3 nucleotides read TGCGCCAGCAGCCGCGACAGGGGCCACGAGCAGTACTTC. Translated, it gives CASSRDRGHEQYF.

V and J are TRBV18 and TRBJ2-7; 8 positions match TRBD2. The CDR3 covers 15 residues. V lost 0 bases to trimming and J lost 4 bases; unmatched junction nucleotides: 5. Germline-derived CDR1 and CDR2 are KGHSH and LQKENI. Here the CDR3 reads CASSPPQRENYEQYF. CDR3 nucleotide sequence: TGTGCCAGCTCACCACCGCAGCGGGAGAATTACGAGCAGTACTTC.

The chain's CDR3 is CASSSFSSGTAHQPQHF. DNA of the CDR3: TGTGCCAGCAGCTCGTTTAGCTCCGGGACAGCCCATCAGCCCCAGCATTTT. The chain has TRBV7-8 and TRBJ1-5, with 7 nucleotides matching TRBD1. Trimming removed 4 bases from V and 5 bases from J; junction bases left unmatched: 14. Germline lookup yields CDR1 SGHVS and CDR2 FQNEAQ. The CDR3 spans 17 residues.

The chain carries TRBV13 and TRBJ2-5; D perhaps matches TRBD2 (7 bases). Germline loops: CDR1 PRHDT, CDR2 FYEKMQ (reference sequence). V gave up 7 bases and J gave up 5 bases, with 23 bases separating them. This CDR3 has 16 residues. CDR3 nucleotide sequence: TGTGCCAGCACCGCACTCGGATGGGGGGGCGGGGAGACCCAGTACTTC. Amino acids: CASTALGWGGGETQYF.

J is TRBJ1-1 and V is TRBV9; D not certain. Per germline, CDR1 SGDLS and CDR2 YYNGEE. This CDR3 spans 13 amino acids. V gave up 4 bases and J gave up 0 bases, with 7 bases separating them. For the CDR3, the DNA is TGTGCCAGCAGCTCGGAGGTGAACACTGAAGCTTTCTTT. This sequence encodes CASSSEVNTEAFF.

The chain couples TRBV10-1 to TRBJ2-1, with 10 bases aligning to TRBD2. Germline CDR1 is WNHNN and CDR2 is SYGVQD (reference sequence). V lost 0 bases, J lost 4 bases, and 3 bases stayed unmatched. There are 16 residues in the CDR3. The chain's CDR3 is CASSESSSGRYNEQFF. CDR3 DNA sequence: TGCGCCAGCAGTGAGTCTTCTAGCGGGAGATACAATGAGCAGTTCTTC.

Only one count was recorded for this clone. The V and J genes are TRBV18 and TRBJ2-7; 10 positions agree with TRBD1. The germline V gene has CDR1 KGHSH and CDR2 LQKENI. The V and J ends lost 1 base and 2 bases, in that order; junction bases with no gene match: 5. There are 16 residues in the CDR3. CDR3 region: CASSPREGQGTYEQYF. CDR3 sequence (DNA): TGTGCCAGCTCACCACGCGAGGGACAGGGGACCTACGAGCAGTACTTC.

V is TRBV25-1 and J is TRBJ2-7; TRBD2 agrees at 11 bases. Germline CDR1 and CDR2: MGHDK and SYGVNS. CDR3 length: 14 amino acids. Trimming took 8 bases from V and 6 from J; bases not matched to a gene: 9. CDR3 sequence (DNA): TGTGCCAGCCGGGGAACTAGCGGGAGTGGCGAGCAGTACTTC. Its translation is CASRGTSGSGEQYF.

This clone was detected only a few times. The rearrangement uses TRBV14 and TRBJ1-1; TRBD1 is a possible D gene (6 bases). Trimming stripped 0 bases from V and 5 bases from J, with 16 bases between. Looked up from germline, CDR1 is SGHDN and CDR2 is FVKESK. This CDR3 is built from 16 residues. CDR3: CASSQEYGGARTEAFF. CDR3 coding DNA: TGTGCCAGCAGCCAAGAGTATGGGGGGGCTCGGACTGAAGCTTTCTTT.

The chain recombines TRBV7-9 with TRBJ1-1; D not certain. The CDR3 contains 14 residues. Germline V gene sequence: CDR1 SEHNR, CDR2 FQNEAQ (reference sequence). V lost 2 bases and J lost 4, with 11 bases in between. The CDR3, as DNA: TGTGCCAGCAGCTTAAGGGAGAGGGTCACTGAAGCTTTCTTT. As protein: CASSLRERVTEAFF.

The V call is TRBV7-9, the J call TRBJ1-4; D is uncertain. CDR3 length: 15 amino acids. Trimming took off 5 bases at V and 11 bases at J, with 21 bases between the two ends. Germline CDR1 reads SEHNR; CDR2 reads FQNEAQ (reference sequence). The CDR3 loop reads CASSPGLGSGEKLFF. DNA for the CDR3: TGTGCCAGCAGCCCCGGACTGGGATCCGGGGAGAAACTGTTTTTT. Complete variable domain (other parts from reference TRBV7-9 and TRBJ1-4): DTGVSQNPRHKITKRGQNVTFRCDPISEHNRLYWYRQTLGQGPEFLTYFQNEAQLEKSRLLSDRFSAERPKGSFSTLEIQRTEQGDSAMYLCASSPGLGSGEKLFFGSGTQLSVL.

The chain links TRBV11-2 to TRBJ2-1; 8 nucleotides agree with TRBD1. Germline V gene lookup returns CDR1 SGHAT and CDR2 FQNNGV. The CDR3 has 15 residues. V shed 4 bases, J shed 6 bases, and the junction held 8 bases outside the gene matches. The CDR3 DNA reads TGTGCCAGCAGCTACGCGACAGGGGTTAGCAATGAGCAGTTCTTC. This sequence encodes CASSYATGVSNEQFF.

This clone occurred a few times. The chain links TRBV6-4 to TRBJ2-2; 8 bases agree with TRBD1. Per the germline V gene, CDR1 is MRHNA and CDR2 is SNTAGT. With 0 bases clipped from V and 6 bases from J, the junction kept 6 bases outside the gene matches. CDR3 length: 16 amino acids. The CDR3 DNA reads TGTGCCAGCAGTGACTCCGCGGACAGGGTTCCCGGGGAGCTGTTTTTT. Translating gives CASSDSADRVPGELFF.

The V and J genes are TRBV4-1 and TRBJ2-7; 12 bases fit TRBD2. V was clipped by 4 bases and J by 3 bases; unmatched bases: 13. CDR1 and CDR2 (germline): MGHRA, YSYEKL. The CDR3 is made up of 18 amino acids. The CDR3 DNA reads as TGCGCCAGCAGCCGGTTTCTTACTAGCGGGAGGAATGACTACGAGCAGTACTTC. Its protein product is CASSRFLTSGRNDYEQYF.

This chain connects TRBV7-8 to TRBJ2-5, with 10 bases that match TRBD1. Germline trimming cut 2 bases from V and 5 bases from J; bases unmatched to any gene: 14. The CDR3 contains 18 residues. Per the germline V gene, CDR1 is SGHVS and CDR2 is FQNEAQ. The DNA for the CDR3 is TGTGCCAGCAGCTTAATGGGTACGACAGGGGGCTATACGGAGACCCAGTACTTC. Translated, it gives CASSLMGTTGGYTETQYF.

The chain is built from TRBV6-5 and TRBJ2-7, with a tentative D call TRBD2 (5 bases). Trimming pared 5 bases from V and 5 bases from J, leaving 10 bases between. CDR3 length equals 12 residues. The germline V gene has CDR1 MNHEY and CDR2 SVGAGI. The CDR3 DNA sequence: TGTGCCAGCAGTCGCCCCGGGAACGAGCAGTACTTC. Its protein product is CASSRPGNEQYF.

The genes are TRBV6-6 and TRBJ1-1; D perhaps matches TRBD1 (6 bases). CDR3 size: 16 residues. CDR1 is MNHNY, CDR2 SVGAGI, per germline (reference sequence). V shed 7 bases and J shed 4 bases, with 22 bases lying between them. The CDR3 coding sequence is TGTGCCAGCAACCCCGGCAGGGGAGTGGTGGGCACTGAAGCTTTCTTT. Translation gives CASNPGRGVVGTEAFF.

The CDR3 spells CASSLKGQGTYGYTF. The CDR3 nucleotides read TGCGCCAGCAGCCTTAAAGGGCAGGGGACGTATGGCTACACCTTC. The chain employs TRBV5-1 and TRBJ1-2; D perhaps matches TRBD1 (6 bases). CDR1 and CDR2 from the germline V gene are SGHRS and YFSETQ. The CDR3 contains 15 residues. V was cut by 4 bases and J by 5 bases, with 18 bases left in between.

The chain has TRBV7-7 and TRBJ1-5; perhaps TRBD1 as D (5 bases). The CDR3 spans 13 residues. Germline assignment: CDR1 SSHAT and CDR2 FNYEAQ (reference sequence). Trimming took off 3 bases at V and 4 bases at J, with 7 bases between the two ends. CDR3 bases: TGTGCCAGCAGCTTGACAGCTAATCAGCCCCAGCATTTT. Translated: CASSLTANQPQHF.

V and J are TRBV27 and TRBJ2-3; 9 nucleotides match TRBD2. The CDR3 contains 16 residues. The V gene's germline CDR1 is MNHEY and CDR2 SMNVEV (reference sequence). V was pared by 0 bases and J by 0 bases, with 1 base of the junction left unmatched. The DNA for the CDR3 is TGTGCCAGCAGTTTATCTAGCGGGGGCAGCACAGATACGCAGTATTTT. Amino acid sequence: CASSLSSGGSTDTQYF.

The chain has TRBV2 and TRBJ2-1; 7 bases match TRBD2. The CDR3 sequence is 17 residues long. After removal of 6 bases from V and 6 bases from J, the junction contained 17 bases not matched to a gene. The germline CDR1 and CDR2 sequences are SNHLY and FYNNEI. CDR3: CASSDLTSSETGNEQFF. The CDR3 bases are TGTGCCAGCAGCGACCTGACTAGCTCTGAGACGGGCAATGAGCAGTTCTTC.

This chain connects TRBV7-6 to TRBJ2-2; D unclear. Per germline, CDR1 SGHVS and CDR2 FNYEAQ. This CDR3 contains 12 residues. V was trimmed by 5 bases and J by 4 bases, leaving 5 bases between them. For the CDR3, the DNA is TGTGCCAGCAGCCTAATCACCGGGGAGCTGTTTTTT. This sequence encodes CASSLITGELFF.